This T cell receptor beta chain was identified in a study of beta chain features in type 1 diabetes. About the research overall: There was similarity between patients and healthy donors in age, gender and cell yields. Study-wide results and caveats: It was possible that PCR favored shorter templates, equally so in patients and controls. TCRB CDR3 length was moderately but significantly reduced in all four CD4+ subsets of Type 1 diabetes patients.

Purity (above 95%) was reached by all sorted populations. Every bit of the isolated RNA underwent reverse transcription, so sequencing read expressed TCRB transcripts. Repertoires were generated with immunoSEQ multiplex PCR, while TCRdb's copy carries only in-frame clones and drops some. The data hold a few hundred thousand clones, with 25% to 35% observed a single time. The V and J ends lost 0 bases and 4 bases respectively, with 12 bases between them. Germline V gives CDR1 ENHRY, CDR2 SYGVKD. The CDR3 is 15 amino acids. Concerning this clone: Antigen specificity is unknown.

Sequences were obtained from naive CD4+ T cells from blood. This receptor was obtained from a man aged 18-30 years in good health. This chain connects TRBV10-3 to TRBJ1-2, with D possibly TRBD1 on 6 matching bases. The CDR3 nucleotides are TGTGCCATCAGTGAGTCACAGAGGACAGTCTATGGCTACACCTTC. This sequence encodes CAISESQRTVYGYTF.